What follows are 3 T cell receptor beta chains derived from one specimen sequenced in a study of blood T cell repertoires in COVID-19. Data came from immunoSEQ multiplex PCR; TCRdb stores just in-frame clones and leaves some out. The profile shows 350,000 or so clones, about 92% of them singletons. Sample: peripheral blood. These receptors were collected from a woman in her sixties with COVID-19, enrolled during active disease.

V and J are TRBV6-2 or TRBV6-3 and TRBJ1-4; 8 positions agree with TRBD1. The V segment lost 2 bases and the J segment 4 bases; nucleotides outside the gene matches: 3. The CDR3 extends over 15 amino acids. Looked up from germline, CDR1 is MNHEY and CDR2 is SVGEGT. CDR3 coding DNA: TGTGCCAGCAGTTACCGACAGGGGAATAATGAAAAACTGTTTTTT. This encodes CASSYRQGNNEKLFF.

This clone was counted a single time. V and J are TRBV7-2 and TRBJ1-2; D might be TRBD1 (6 bases). V lost 3 bases and J 4 bases, leaving 15 bases between the germline ends. Germline loops: CDR1 SGHTA, CDR2 FQGNSA. The CDR3 runs to 15 residues. The CDR3 bases are TGTGCCAGCAGCTTTCGGGGGGCGCAGAGCTATGGCTACACCTTC. It is translated as CASSFRGAQSYGYTF.

The V gene is TRBV10-2, the J gene TRBJ1-5, with D perhaps TRBD1 (5 bases). V lost 0 bases to trimming and J lost 2 bases, with 11 bases between them. In germline, CDR1 is WSHSY, CDR2 SAAADI. This CDR3 spans 16 amino acids. DNA for the CDR3: TGCGCCAGCAGTGAGTCGCGGGGCGTGGGCAATCAGCCCCAGCATTTT. Translation: CASSESRGVGNQPQHF.